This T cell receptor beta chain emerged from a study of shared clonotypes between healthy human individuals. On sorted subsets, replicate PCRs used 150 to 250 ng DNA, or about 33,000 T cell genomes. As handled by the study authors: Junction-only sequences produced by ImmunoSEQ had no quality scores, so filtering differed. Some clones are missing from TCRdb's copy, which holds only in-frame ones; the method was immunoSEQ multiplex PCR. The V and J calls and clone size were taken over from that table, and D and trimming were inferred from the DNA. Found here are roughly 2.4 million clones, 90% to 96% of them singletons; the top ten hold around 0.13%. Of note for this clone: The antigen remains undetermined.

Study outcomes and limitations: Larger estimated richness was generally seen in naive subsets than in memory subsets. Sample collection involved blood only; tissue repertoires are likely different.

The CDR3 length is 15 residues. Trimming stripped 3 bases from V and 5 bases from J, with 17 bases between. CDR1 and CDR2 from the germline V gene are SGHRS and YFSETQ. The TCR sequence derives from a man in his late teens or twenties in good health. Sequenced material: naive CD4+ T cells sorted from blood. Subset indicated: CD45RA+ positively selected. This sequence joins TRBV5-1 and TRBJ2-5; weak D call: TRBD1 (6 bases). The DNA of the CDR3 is TGCGCCAGCAGCTCCCAGGGACAAGACATGGAGACCCAGTACTTC. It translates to CASSSQGQDMETQYF.